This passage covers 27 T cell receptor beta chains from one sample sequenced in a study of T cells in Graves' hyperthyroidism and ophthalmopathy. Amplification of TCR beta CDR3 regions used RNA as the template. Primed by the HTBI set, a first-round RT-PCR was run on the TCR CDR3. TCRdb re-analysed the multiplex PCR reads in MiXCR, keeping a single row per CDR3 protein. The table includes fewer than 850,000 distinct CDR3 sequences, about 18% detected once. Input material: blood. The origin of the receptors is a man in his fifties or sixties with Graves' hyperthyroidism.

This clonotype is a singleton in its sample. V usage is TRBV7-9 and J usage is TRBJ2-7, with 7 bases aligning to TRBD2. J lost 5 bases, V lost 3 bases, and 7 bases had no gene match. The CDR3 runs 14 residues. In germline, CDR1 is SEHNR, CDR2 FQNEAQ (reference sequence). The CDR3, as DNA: TGTGCCAGCAGCTTCGGGTGGGAGGGTCACGAGCAGTACTTC. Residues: CASSFGWEGHEQYF.

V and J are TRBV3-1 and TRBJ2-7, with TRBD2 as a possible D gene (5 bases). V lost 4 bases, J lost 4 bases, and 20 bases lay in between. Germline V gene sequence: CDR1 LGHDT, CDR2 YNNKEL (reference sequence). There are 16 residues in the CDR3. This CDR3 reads CASSPPPAEPQYEQYF. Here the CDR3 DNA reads TGTGCCAGCAGCCCCCCCCCAGCGGAACCTCAATACGAGCAGTACTTC.

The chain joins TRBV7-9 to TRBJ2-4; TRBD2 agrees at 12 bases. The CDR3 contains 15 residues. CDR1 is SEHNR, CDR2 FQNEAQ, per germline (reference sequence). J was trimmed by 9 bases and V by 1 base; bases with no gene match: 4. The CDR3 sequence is CASSLGLAGVFIQYF. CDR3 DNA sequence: TGTGCCAGCAGCTTAGGACTAGCGGGAGTATTCATTCAGTACTTC.

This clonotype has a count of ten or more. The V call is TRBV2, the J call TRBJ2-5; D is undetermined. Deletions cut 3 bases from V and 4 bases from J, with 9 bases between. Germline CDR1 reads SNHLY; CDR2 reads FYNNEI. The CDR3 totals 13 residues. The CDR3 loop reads CASSEVTVETQYF. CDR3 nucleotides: TGTGCCAGCAGTGAGGTGACGGTAGAGACCCAGTACTTC.

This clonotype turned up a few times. The CDR3 bases are TGTGCCAGCAGTTTCTGGTCTACCAATGAGCAGTTCTTC. Translated: CASSFWSTNEQFF. The chain links TRBV28 to TRBJ2-1; D not certain. CDR1 is MDHEN and CDR2 is SYDVKM in the germline V gene. The CDR3 contains 13 residues. Trimming left V 3 bases short and J 6 bases short, with 9 bases between. The full variable domain, in which reference TRBV28 and TRBJ2-1 provide the parts outside the CDR3, is DVKVTQSSRYLVKRTGEKVFLECVQDMDHENMFWYRQDPGLGLRLIYFSYDVKMKEKGDIPEGYSVSREKKERFSLILESASTNQTSMYLCASSFWSTNEQFFGPGTRLTVL.

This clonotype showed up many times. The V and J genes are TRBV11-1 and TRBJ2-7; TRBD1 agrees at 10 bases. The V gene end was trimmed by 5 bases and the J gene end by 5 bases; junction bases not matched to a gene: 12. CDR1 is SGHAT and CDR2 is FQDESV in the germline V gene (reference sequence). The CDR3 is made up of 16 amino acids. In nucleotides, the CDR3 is TGTGCCAGCAGCAAGGACAGGGGGGATGGATTTGACGAGCAGTACTTC. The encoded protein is CASSKDRGDGFDEQYF.

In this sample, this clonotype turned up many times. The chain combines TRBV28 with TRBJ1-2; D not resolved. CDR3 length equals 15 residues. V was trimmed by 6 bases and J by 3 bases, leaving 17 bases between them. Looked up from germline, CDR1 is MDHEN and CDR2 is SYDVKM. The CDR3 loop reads CASSRTLQGYYGYTF. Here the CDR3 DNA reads TGTGCCAGCAGCCGAACCCTACAAGGTTACTATGGCTACACCTTC.

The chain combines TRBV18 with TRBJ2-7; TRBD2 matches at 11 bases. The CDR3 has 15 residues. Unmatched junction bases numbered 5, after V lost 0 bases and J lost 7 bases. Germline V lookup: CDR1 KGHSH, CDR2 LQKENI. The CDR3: CASSPPLAGVQEQYF. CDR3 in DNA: TGTGCCAGCTCACCACCACTAGCGGGAGTTCAAGAGCAGTACTTC.

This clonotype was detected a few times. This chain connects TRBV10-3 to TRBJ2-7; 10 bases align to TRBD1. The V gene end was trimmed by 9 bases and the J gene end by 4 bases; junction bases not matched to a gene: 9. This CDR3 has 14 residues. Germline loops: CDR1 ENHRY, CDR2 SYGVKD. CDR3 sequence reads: CAITRTGGGYEQYF. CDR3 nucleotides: TGTGCCATAACGAGGACAGGGGGGGGTTACGAGCAGTACTTC.

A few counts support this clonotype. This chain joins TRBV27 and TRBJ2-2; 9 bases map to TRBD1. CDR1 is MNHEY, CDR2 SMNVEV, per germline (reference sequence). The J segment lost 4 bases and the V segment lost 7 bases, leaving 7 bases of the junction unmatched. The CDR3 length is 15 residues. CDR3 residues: CASTRQGDGTGELFF. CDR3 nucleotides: TGTGCCAGCACCCGACAGGGGGATGGCACCGGGGAGCTGTTTTTT.

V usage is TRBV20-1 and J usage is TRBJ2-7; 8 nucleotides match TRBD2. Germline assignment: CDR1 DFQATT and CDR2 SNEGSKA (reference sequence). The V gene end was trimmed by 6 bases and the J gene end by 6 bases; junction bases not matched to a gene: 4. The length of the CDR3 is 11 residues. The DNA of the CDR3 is TGCAGTGCCCCACTAGCGGCCGAGCAGTACTTC. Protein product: CSAPLAAEQYF.

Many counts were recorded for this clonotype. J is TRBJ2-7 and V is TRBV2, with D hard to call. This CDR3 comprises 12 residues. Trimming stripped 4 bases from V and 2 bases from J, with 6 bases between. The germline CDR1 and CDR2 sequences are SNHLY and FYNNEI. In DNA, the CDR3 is TGTGCCAGCAGTGCGGAAGCCTACGAGCAGTACTTC. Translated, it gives CASSAEAYEQYF.

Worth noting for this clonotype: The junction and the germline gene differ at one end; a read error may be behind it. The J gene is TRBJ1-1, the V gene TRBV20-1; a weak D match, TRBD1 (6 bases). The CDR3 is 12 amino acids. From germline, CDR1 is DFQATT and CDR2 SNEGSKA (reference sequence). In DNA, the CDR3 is TGCGGTGCTAGAGCCAGGACAGCTGAAGCTTTCTTT. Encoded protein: CGARARTAEAFF.

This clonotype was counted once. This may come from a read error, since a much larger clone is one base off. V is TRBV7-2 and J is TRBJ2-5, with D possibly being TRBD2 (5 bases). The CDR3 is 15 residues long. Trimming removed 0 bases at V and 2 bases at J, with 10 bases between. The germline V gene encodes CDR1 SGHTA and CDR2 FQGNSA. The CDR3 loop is CASSLARREQETQYF. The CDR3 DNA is TGTGCCAGCAGCTTAGCGAGACGGGAACAAGAGACCCAGTACTTC.

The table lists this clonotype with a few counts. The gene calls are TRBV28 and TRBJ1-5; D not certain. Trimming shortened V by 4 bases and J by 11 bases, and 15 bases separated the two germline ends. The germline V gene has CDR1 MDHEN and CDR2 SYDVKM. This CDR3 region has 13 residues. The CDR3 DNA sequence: TGTGCCAGCAGTTCGCCAGCGCTGAGAACCCAGCATTTT. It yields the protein CASSSPALRTQHF.

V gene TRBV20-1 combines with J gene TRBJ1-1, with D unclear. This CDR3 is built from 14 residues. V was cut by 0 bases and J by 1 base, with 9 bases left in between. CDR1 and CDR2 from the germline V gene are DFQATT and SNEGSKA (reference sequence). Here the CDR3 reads CSAREVGWNTEAFF. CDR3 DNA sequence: TGCAGTGCTAGAGAGGTAGGGTGGAACACTGAAGCTTTCTTT.

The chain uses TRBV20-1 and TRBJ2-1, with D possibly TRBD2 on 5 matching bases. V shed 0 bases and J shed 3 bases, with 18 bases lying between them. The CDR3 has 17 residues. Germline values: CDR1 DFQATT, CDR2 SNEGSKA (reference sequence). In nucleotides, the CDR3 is TGCAGTGCTAGAGATCGGGGAAGCGGAAAATTCTACAATGAGCAGTTCTTC. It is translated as CSARDRGSGKFYNEQFF.

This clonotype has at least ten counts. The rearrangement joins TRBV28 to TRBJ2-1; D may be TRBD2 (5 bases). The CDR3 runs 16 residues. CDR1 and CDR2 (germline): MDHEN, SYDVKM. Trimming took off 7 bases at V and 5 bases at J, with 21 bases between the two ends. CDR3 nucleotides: TGTGCCAGCAACGTGGCTAGCCCTAGGGAAAACAATGAGCAGTTCTTC. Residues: CASNVASPRENNEQFF.

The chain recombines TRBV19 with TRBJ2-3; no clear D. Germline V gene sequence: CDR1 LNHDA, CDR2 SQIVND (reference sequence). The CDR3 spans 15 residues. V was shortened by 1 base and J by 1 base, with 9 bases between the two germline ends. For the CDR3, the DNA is TGTGCCAGTAGTATAGTTCCCTCCCGCACAGATACGCAGTATTTT. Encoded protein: CASSIVPSRTDTQYF.

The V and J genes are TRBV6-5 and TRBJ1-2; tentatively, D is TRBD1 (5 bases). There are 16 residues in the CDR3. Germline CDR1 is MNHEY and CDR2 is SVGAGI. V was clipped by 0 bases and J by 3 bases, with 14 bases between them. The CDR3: CASSYSNRIRDYGYTF. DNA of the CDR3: TGTGCCAGCAGTTACTCGAATCGGATCAGGGACTATGGCTACACCTTC.

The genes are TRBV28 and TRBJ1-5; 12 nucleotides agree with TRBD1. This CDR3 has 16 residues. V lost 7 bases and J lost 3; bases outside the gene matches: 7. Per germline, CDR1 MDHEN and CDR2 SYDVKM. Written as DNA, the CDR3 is TGTGCCAGCACCCCGGGGACAGGGGGCTTCAATCAGCCCCAGCATTTT. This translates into CASTPGTGGFNQPQHF. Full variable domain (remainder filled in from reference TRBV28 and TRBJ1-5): DVKVTQSSRYLVKRTGEKVFLECVQDMDHENMFWYRQDPGLGLRLIYFSYDVKMKEKGDIPEGYSVSREKKERFSLILESASTNQTSMYLCASTPGTGGFNQPQHFGDGTRLSIL.

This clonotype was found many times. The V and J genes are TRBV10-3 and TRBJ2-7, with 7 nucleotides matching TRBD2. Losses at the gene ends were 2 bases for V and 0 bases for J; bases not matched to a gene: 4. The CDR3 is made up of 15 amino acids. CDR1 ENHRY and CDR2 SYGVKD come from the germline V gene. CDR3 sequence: CAISEAGVSSYEQYF. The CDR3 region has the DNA TGTGCCATCAGTGAGGCGGGGGTTAGCTCCTACGAGCAGTACTTC.

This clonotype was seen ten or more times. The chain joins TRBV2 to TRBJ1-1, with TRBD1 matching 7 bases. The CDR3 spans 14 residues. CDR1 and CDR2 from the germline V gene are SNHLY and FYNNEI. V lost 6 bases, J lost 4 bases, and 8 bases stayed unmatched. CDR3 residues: CASRDPTGFTEAFF. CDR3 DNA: TGTGCCAGCAGAGACCCGACAGGGTTCACTGAAGCTTTCTTT.

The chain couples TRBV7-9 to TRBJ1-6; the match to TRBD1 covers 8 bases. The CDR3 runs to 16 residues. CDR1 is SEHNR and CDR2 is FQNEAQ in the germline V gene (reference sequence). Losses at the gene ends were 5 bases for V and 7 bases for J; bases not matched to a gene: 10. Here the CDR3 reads CASSGQGILLNSPLHF. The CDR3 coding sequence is TGTGCCAGCAGCGGACAGGGCATTCTCCTAAATTCACCCCTCCACTTT.

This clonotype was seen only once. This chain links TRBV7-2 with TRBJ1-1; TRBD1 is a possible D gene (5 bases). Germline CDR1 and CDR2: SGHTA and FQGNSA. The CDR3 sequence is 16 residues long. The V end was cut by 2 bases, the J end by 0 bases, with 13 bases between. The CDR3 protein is CASSLWGPSLNTEAFF. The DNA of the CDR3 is TGTGCCAGCAGCTTATGGGGCCCGAGTCTGAACACTGAAGCTTTCTTT.

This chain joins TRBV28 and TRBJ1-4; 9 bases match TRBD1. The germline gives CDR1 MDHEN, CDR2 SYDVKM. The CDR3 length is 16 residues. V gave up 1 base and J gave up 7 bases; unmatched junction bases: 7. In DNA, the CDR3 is TGTGCCAGCAGTTTATCCGCTGGGACAGGGTTTGAAAAACTGTTTTTT. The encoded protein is CASSLSAGTGFEKLFF.

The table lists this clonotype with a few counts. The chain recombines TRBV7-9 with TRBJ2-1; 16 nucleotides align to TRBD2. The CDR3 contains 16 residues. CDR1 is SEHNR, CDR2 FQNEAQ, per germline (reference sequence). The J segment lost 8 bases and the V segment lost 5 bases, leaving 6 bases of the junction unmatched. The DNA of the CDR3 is TGTGCCAGCAGCGGGACTAGCGGGAGGGCCTTCTATGAGCAGTTCTTC. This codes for CASSGTSGRAFYEQFF.